The rows below give T cell receptor beta chains drawn from one sample of a study of regulatory T cells in long-lasting Graves disease. TCRdb itself ran the multiplex PCR reads through MiXCR, one entry per CDR3 protein. The sample has hundreds of thousands of distinct CDR3 sequences, less than 15% seen once. The same sample was also used in a study of T cells in Graves' hyperthyroidism and ophthalmopathy.

The sequencing here drew on peripheral blood mononuclear cells (PBMCs), taken at new diagnosis, from a patient treated with antithyroid drugs. The source of these receptors is a man aged 30-40 years with Graves disease. CDR3s include the opening cysteine and the closing phenylalanine or tryptophan. The D gene is left open where the match is weak. Part of the rows lack a size; the others show once, few, many or a class for expanded clones.

clone size	V gene	J gene	D gene	CDR3 DNA	CDR3 protein
few	TRBV5-8	TRBJ2-2	-	TGTGCCAGCAGCTTGGGCGGCGTTTCGAACACCGGGGAGCTGTTTTTT	CASSLGGVSNTGELFF
-	TRBV5-1	TRBJ1-1	TRBD1	TGCGCCAGCAGCCCTTCGACAGGGGCCGCCCGAGCTTTCTTT	CASSPSTGAARAFF
few	TRBV10-3	TRBJ2-3	-	TGTGCCATCAGCGTAACAAGCACAGATACGCAGTATTTT	CAISVTSTDTQYF
many	TRBV28	TRBJ2-5	TRBD1	TGTGCCAGCAGCCGCCTACAGGGGGCTGAGACCCAGTACTTC	CASSRLQGAETQYF
many	TRBV29-1	TRBJ2-5	TRBD2	TGCAGCGTTGGGGTGACTAGCGGTTACCAAGAGACCCAGTACTTC	CSVGVTSGYQETQYF
few	TRBV18	TRBJ2-3	TRBD2	TGTGCCAGCTCATCGCGACTAGCGGGAGCCGAAGATACGCAGTATTTT	CASSSRLAGAEDTQYF
-	TRBV20-1	TRBJ2-7	TRBD1	TGCAGTGCTAGAGATCCGGCGGCAGGGGGCCTCCACGAGCAGTACTTC	CSARDPAAGGLHEQYF
many	TRBV10-3	TRBJ2-7	TRBD2	TGTGCCATCAGTGAGCGCGCGGGACTAGTCTCCTACGAGCAGTACTTC	CAISERAGLVSYEQYF
many	TRBV29-1	TRBJ2-2	TRBD2	TGCAGCGCAGGAGGGAGGGCGAACACCGGGGAGCTGTTTTTT	CSAGGRANTGELFF
many	TRBV12-3/TRBV12-4	TRBJ2-3	-	TGTGCCAGCACCGGGCCCACGGGTACGCAGTATTTT	CASTGPTGTQYF
few	TRBV6-5	TRBJ2-2	TRBD1	TGTGCCAGCAGTTACTCGACAGGACAGGGTAACACCGGGGAGCTGTTTTTT	CASSYSTGQGNTGELFF
many	TRBV20-1	TRBJ1-1	-	TGCAGTGCCTGGGGGAACACTGAAGCTTTCTTT	CSAWGNTEAFF
many	TRBV7-6	TRBJ1-5	TRBD1	TGTGCCAGCAGCGCGGGACAGGGACCTCCCAATAGCAATCAGCCCCAGCATTTT	CASSAGQGPPNSNQPQHF
many	TRBV5-1	TRBJ2-7	-	TGCGCCAGCAGCTTGCGGGCCTATTCCTACGAGCAGTACTTC	CASSLRAYSYEQYF
many	TRBV18	TRBJ2-1	TRBD2	TGTGCCAGCTCACCAAATGCGGGAGACCACAATGAGCAGTTCTTC	CASSPNAGDHNEQFF
-	TRBV24-1	TRBJ1-5	-	TGTGCCACCAGTGATTCCTCCCTTTTGGGGGCGGGACAGCCCCAGCATTTT	CATSDSSLLGAGQPQHF
many	TRBV11-3	TRBJ2-1	-	TGTGCCAGCAGCTCCGAGACCGGCCTAGGTGAGCAGTTCTTC	CASSSETGLGEQFF
-	TRBV24-1	TRBJ2-5	-	TGTGCCACCAGTGATTGGTTGGAGACCCAGTACTTC	CATSDWLETQYF
many	TRBV7-9	TRBJ2-4	TRBD1	TGTGCCAGCAGCTCCTCGTACAGGGGGCGAGACATTCAGTACTTC	CASSSSYRGRDIQYF
many	TRBV20-1	TRBJ2-1	-	TGCAGTGCCACTAGGAGCTCCTACAATGAGCAGTTCTTC	CSATRSSYNEQFF
many	TRBV27	TRBJ2-3	-	TGTGCCAGCACTCTCTCCGCGGCAGATACGCAGTATTTT	CASTLSAADTQYF
many	TRBV28	TRBJ2-1	TRBD2	TGTGCCAGCAGTAGCGTTGGGACTAGCGGGATGGAGCAGTTCTTC	CASSSVGTSGMEQFF
many	TRBV6-2/TRBV6-3	TRBJ1-1	-	TGTGCCAGCAGTTACGGGGGCGGGAACACTGAAGCTTTCTTT	CASSYGGGNTEAFF
many	TRBV9	TRBJ2-7	-	TGTGCCAGCAGCGTAGGTGACCAACGATACTACGAGCAGTACTTC	CASSVGDQRYYEQYF
many	TRBV20-1	TRBJ2-1	-	TGCAGTGCTAACCCGGGGGCCGGCTACAATGAGCAGTTCTTC	CSANPGAGYNEQFF
-	TRBV29-1	TRBJ1-3	-	TGCAGCATCCCTGAGGGTTCTGGAAACACCATATATTTT	CSIPEGSGNTIYF
many	TRBV6-5	TRBJ2-7	-	TGTGCCAGCAGTTACTGGGCTTCCCATGAGGGGGCCTACGAGCAGTACTTC	CASSYWASHEGAYEQYF
-	TRBV29-1	TRBJ2-7	TRBD2	TGCAGCGCCCACGGGGGGGAGCCGTCGGGGGAGCAGTACTTC	CSAHGGEPSGEQYF
many	TRBV6-5	TRBJ1-6	-	TGTGCCAGCAGTTACTCAAAGAAACGAGCGTCTAATTCACCCCTCCACTTT	CASSYSKKRASNSPLHF
many	TRBV6-1	TRBJ2-2	-	TGTGCCAGCAACAGCGGAGGGGAGCTGTTTTTT	CASNSGGELFF
many	TRBV6-1	TRBJ2-7	TRBD2	TGTGCCTCCGGGACTAGCGGGACCTACGAGCAGTACTTC	CASGTSGTYEQYF
many	TRBV12-3/TRBV12-4	TRBJ2-1	-	TGTGCCAGCAGTTCCGGGACTTTCAATGAGCAGTTCTTC	CASSSGTFNEQFF
-	TRBV19	TRBJ1-5	-	TGTGCCAGTACAGTCGTCAGTAGCAATCAGCCCCAGCATTTT	CASTVVSSNQPQHF
-	TRBV7-9	TRBJ1-3	-	TGTGCCAGCAGACCCAAATCGCCCGGGCCAAAGGCGGGCAACACCATATATTTT	CASRPKSPGPKAGNTIYF
many	TRBV2	TRBJ2-7	TRBD2	TGTGCCAGCCGTAGCGGGAGGGCCCTCTACGAGCAGTACTTC	CASRSGRALYEQYF
many	TRBV20-1	TRBJ2-1	TRBD2	TGCAGTGCTAGGGCCGGGACTAGCGCAGGCTATGAGCAGTTCTTC	CSARAGTSAGYEQFF
many	TRBV2	TRBJ1-1	-	TGTGCCAGCAGTGAAAGGAGCGGGGAGGAAGCTTTCTTT	CASSERSGEEAFF
many	TRBV2	TRBJ1-5	-	TGTGCCAGCAGTGATTCTCCGCCTTATGATCAGCCCCAGCATTTT	CASSDSPPYDQPQHF
many	TRBV7-2	TRBJ2-7	TRBD2	TGTGCCAGCAGCTTAATGGTAGCGGGAGCCCACGAGCAGTACTTC	CASSLMVAGAHEQYF
many	TRBV11-2	TRBJ2-5	-	TGTGCCAGCAGCGACAACAGTCAAGAGACCCAGTACTTC	CASSDNSQETQYF
many	TRBV3-1	TRBJ2-7	TRBD1	TGTGCCAGCAGCCAAGAGGTCCATTGGGACAGACTTGGCGAGCAGTACTTC	CASSQEVHWDRLGEQYF
-	TRBV2	TRBJ1-1	TRBD1	TGTGCCAGCAGTGGAGGGCGGGACAGGGGGCGGGGTGCTGAAGCTTTCTTT	CASSGGRDRGRGAEAFF
many	TRBV20-1	TRBJ2-7	-	TGCAGTGCTAGAGATCCAGGGCAGGGCGAGCAGTACTTC	CSARDPGQGEQYF
many	TRBV19	TRBJ1-1	-	TGTGCCAGTAGTATCCGTGGGACGAACACTGAAGCTTTCTTT	CASSIRGTNTEAFF
-	TRBV11-2	TRBJ2-7	-	TGTGCCAGCAGCTTCGTCGGACTTTGGTACGAGCAGTACTTC	CASSFVGLWYEQYF
many	TRBV7-9	TRBJ2-5	-	TGTGCCAGCACCGCGAAAGAGACCCAGTACTTC	CASTAKETQYF
few	TRBV7-2	TRBJ1-2	TRBD1	TGTGCCAGCAGCTTAGGCGCCAGGGGGCAAGGCTACACCTTC	CASSLGARGQGYTF